Listed below are T cell receptor beta chains from one sample, sequenced in a study of read filtering for tumor transcriptome and immune sequencing. Each CDR3 protein is one row after TCRdb ran MiXCR on the reads. Of more than 35,000 distinct CDR3 sequences listed, around 13% are singletons. Source material: a population of CD138-negative cells sorted from bone marrow. The receptors come from a donor aged 40 or older with multiple myeloma. Both conserved end residues are part of each CDR3. The order of the fields is V gene, CDR3 protein.

TRBV14 | CASSQAGDRKNEQFF
TRBV28 | CASSLVPRAEAFF
TRBV25-1 | CASSERIFGGTGAEQTQYF
TRBV12-5 | CASGLDRSEAFF
TRBV27 | CASSSTTWGSYGYAF
TRBV20-1 | CSAILSTEAFF
TRBV6-2/TRBV6-3 | CASRETVYSYNEQFF
TRBV7-8 | CASSLVPPLSSYNEQFF
TRBV20-1 | CSARDPGEGYGYTF
TRBV29-1 | CSVGWSTRTEQFF
TRBV12-3/TRBV12-4 | CASSFGQGARELFF
TRBV20-1 | CSARVGTGVMRANTEAFF
TRBV18 | CASSPMIRGDEQYF
TRBV7-9 | CASSLGTSGGQNEQFF
TRBV6-4 | CASSNTGYGYTF
TRBV9 | CASSAPGLAGGTNTGELFF
TRBV7-2 | CASSLSGYEQYF
TRBV7-9 | CASSPAIDTEAFF
TRBV7-2 | CASSLGTGAFANYGYTF
TRBV20-1 | CSAMRGYLINTEAFF
TRBV2 | CASSEPRGITDTQYF
TRBV3-1 | CASQSGTNTGELFF
TRBV28 | CASRAGGPYNEQFF
TRBV20-1 | CSAVIRGTAPLGQFF
TRBV29-1 | CSVHLDVPYEQYF
TRBV4-1 | CASSHPPRTGTAKNIQYF
TRBV5-4 | CASSLWGTGAEGTQYF
TRBV7-9 | CASSIGTGYEQYF
TRBV2 | CASRKDGDYGYTF
TRBV7-2 | CASSVDRGLGQPQHF
TRBV5-6 | CASSLSQGRGYTF